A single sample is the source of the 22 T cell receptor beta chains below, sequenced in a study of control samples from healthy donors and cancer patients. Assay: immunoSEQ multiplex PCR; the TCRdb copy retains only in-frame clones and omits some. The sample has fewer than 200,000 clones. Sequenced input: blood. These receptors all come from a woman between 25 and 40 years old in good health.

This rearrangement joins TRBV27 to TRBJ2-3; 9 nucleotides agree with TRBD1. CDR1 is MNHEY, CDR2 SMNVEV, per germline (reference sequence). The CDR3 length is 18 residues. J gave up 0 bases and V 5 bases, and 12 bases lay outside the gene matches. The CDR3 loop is CASSKRETGTGSTDTQYF. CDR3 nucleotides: TGTGCCAGCAGTAAACGGGAAACCGGGACAGGGAGCACAGATACGCAGTATTTT.

Here the CDR3 reads CASSPPSRGRDNEQFF. The DNA for the CDR3 is TGTGCCAGCTCACCACCAAGCAGGGGGCGCGACAATGAGCAGTTCTTC. The chain has TRBV18 and TRBJ2-1; TRBD1 aligns across 8 bases. This CDR3 has 16 amino acids. Losses at the gene ends were 0 bases for V and 5 bases for J; bases not matched to a gene: 6. Germline V gene data show CDR1 as KGHSH and CDR2 as LQKENI.

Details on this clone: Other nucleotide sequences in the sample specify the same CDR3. CDR3 DNA sequence: TGTGCCAGCAGTGAGGGGACAGGGGAAACCTACGAGCAGTACTTC. Translating gives CASSEGTGETYEQYF. This rearrangement joins TRBV6-1 to TRBJ2-7; 10 bases are shared with TRBD1. Germline CDR1 MNHNS, CDR2 SASEGT. This CDR3 spans 15 amino acids. V gave up 3 bases and J gave up 2 bases; unmatched junction bases: 4.

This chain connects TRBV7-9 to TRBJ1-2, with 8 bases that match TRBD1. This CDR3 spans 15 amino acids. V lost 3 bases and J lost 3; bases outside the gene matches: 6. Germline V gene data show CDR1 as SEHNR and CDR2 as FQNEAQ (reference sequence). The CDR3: CASSFRQGLDYGYTF. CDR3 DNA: TGTGCCAGCAGCTTCCGACAGGGGTTGGACTATGGCTACACCTTC.

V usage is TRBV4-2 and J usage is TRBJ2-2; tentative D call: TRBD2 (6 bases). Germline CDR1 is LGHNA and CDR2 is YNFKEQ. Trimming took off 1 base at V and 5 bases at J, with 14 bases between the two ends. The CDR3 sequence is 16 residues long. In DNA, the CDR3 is TGTGCCAGCAGCCAAGGGCAGGGAGGTGAGACCGGGGAGCTGTTTTTT. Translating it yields CASSQGQGGETGELFF.

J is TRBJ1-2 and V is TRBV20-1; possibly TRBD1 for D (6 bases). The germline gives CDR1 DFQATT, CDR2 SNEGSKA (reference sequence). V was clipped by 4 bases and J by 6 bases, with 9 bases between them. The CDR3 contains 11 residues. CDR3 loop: CSANRADGYTF. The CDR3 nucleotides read TGCAGTGCTAACAGGGCAGATGGCTACACCTTC.

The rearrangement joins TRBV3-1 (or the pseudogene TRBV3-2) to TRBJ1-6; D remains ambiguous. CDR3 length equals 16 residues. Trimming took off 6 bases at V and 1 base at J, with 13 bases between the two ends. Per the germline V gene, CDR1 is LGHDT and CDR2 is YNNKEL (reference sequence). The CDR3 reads CASRRGRESYNSPLHF. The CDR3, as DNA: TGTGCCAGCAGGCGAGGAAGGGAATCCTATAATTCACCCCTCCACTTT.

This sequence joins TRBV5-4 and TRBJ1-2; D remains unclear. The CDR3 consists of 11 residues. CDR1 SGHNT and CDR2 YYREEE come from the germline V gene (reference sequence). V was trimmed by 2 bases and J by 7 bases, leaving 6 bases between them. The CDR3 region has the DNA TGTGCCAGCAGCTTCCTGGGTGGCTACACCTTC. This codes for CASSFLGGYTF.

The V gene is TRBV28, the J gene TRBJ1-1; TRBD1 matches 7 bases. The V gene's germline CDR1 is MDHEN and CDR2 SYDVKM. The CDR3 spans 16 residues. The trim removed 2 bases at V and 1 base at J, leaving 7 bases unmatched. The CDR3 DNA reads TGTGCCAGCAGTTTAGACGACAGGGCAGGGAACACTGAAGCTTTCTTT. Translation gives CASSLDDRAGNTEAFF. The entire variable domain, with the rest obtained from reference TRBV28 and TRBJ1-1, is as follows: DVKVTQSSRYLVKRTGEKVFLECVQDMDHENMFWYRQDPGLGLRLIYFSYDVKMKEKGDIPEGYSVSREKKERFSLILESASTNQTSMYLCASSLDDRAGNTEAFFGQGTRLTVV.

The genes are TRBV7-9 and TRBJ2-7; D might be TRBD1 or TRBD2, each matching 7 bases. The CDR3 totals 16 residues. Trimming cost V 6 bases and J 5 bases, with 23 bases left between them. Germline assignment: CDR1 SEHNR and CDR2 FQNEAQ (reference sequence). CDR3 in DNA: TGTGCCAGCAGAAAAGACAGGGAGGGGATTAGTGACGAGCAGTACTTC. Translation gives CASRKDREGISDEQYF.

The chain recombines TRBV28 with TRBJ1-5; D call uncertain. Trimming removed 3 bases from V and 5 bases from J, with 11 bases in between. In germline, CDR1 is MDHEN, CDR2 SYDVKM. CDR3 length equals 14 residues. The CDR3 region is CASSLEVGDQPQHF. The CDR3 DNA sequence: TGTGCCAGCAGTTTGGAGGTTGGTGATCAGCCCCAGCATTTT.

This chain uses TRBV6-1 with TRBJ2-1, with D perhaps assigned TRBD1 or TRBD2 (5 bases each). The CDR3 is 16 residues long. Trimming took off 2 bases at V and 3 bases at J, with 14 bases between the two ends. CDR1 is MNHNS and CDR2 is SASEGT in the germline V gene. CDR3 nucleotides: TGTGCCAGCAGTGAAAGTTCGGCAGGGAGCTACAATGAGCAGTTCTTC. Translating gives CASSESSAGSYNEQFF.

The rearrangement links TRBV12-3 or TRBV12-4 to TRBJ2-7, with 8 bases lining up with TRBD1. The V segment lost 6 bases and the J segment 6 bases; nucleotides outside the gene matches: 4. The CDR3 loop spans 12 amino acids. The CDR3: CASRTTGGEQYF. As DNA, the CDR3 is TGTGCCAGCAGGACTACAGGGGGCGAGCAGTACTTC.

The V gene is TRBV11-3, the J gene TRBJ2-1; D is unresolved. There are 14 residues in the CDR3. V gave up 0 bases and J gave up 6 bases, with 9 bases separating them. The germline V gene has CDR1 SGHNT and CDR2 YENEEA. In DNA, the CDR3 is TGTGCCAGCAGCTTAGAGGGCGGCGGCAATGAGCAGTTCTTC. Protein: CASSLEGGGNEQFF.

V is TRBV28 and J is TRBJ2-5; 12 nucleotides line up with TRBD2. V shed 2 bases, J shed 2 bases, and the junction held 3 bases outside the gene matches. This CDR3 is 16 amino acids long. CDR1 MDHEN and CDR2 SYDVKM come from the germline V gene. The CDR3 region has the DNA TGTGCCAGCAGTTTACGGACTAGCGGGGAGCAAGAGACCCAGTACTTC. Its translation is CASSLRTSGEQETQYF.

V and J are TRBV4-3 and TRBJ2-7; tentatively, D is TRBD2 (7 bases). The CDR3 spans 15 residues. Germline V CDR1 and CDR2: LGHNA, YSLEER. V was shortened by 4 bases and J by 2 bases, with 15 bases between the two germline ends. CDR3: CASSPLGGGPYEQYF. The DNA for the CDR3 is TGCGCCAGCAGCCCCCTTGGGGGGGGGCCCTACGAGCAGTACTTC.

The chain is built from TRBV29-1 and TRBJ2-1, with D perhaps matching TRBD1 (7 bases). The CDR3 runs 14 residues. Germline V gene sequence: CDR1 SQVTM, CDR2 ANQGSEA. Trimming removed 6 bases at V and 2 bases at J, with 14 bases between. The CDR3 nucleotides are TGCAGCGTGGCAGGGGGGCGCGCCTACAATGAGCAGTTCTTC. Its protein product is CSVAGGRAYNEQFF.

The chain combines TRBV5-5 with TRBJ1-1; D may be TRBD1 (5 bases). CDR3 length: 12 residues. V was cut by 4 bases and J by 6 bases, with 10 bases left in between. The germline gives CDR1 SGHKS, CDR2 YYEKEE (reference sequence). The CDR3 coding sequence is TGTGCCAGCAGCACAGGAGGATCTGAAGCTTTCTTT. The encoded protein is CASSTGGSEAFF.

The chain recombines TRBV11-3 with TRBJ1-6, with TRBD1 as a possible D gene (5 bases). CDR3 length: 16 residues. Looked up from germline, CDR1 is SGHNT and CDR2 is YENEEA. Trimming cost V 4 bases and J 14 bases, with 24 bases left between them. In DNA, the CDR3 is TGTGCCAGCAGCTCCCACGGACGGGGCTCTTACGGGGCCCTCCACTTT. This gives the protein CASSSHGRGSYGALHF.

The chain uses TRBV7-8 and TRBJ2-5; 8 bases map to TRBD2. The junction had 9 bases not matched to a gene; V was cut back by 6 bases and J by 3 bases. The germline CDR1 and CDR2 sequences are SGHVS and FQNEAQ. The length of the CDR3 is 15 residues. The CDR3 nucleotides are TGTGCCAGCAGACCCCGACTAGCGCCCAAAGAGACCCAGTACTTC. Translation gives CASRPRLAPKETQYF.

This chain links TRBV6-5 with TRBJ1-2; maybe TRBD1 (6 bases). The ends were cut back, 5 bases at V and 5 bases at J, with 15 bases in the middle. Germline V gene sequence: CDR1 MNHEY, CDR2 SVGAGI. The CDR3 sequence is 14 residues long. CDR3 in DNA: TGTGCCAGCAGTCCCAGGGGAGTTGGGTATGGCTACACCTTC. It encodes CASSPRGVGYGYTF.

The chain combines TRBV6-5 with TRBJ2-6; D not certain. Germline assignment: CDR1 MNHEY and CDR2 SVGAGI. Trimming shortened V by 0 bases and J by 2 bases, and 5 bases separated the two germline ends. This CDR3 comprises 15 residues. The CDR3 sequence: CASSYSLPGANVLTF. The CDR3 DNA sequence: TGTGCCAGCAGTTACTCGTTGCCTGGGGCCAACGTCCTGACTTTC.